This T cell receptor beta chain was identified in a study of T cell responses to AZD1222 COVID-19 vaccine. Study observations and caveats: Reportedly, nearly half the spike-specific TCRs target unmutated variant regions. Most donors were white British, females outnumbered males, and clonal diversity was possibly underestimated. Sampled repertoires all dated from after the peak T cell response.

Concerning this clone itself: Its antigen is not identified.

Trimming took off 4 bases at V and 2 bases at J, with 10 bases between the two ends. The CDR3 totals 14 residues. Germline loops: CDR1 LNHDA, CDR2 SQIVND (reference sequence). Libraries were prepared by immunoSEQ multiplex PCR; TCRdb keeps only in-frame clonotypes and omits some of them. The sample contains around 180,000 clones, 85% to 95% of which appear only once. The clonotype comes from an adult in good health. This chain links TRBV19 with TRBJ2-3; tentatively, D is TRBD2 (6 bases). Sequencing was performed on peripheral blood, taken on day 0 of AZD1222 vaccination. DNA for the CDR3: TGTGCCAGTAGTAATAGCGGCCCCACAGATACGCAGTATTTT. It is translated as CASSNSGPTDTQYF.